This T cell receptor (beta chain) came from a study of OX40 agonist ivuxolimab in advanced cancers. V was cut by 7 bases and J by 6 bases, with 19 bases left in between. CDR1 is SGHNT and CDR2 is YYREEE in the germline V gene (reference sequence). This CDR3 contains 14 residues. Profiled with immunoSEQ multiplex PCR; TCRdb holds only in-frame clones, not every one. Of tens of thousands of clones listed, approximately 86% were seen once; the top ten hold 28%. This clonotype was sampled from an adult with an advanced solid tumor such as melanoma, head and neck, liver or kidney cancer. The specimen comprised CD4+ or CD8+ T cells sorted from blood, sampled in a trial of the OX40 agonist ivuxolimab. The rearrangement joins TRBV5-4 to TRBJ1-2, with D possibly being TRBD1 (6 bases). DNA of the CDR3: TGTGCCAGCCGATCAGGGGATAGGGTGGATGGCTACACCTTC. It translates to CASRSGDRVDGYTF. Based on the CDR3 plus reference TRBV5-4 and TRBJ1-2, the full variable domain is ETGVTQSPTHLIKTRGQQVTLRCSSQSGHNTVSWYQQALGQGPQFIFQYYREEENGRGNFPPRFSGLQFPNYSSELNVNALELDDSALYLCASRSGDRVDGYTFGSGTRLTVV.